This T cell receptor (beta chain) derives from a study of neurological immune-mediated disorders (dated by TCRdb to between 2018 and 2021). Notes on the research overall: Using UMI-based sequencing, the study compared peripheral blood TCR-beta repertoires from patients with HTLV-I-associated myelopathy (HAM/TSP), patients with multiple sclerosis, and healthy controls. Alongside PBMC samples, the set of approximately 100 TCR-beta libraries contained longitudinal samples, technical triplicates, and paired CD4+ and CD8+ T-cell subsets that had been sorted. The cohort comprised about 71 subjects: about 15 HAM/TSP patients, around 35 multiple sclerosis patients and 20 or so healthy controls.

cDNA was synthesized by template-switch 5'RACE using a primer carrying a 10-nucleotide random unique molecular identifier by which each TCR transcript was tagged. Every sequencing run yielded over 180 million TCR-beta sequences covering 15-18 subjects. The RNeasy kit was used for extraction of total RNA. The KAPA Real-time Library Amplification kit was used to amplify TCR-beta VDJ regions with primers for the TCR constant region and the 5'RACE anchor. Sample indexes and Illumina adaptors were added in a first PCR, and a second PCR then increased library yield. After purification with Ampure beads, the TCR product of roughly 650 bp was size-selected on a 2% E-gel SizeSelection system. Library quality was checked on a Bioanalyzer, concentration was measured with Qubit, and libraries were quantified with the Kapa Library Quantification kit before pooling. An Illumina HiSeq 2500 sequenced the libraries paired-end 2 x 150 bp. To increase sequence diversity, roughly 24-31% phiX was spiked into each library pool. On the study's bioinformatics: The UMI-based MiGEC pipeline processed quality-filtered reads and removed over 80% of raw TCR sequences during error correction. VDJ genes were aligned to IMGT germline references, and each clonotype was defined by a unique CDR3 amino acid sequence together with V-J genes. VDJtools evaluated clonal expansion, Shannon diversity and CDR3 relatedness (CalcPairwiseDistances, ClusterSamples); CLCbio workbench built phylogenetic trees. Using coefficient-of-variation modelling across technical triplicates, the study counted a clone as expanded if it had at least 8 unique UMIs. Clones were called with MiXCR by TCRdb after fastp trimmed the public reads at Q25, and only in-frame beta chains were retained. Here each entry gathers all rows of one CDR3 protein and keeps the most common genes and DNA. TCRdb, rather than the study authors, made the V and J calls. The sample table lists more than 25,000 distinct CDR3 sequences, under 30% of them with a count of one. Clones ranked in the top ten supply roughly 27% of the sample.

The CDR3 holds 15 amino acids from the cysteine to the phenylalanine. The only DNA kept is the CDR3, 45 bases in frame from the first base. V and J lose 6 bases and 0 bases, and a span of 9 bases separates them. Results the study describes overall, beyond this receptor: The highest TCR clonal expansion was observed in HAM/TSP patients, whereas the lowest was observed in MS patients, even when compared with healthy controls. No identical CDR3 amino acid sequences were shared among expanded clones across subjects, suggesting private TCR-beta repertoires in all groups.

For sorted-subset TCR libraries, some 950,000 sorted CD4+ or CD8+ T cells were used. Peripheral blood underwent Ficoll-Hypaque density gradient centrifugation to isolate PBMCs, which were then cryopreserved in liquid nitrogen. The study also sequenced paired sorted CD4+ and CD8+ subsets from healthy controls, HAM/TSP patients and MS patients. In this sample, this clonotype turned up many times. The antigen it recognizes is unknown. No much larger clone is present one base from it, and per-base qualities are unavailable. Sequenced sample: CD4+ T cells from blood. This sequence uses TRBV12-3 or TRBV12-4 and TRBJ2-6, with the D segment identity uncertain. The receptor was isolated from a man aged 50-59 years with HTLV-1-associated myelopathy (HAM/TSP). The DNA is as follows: TGTGCCAGCAGCCCCCGGGTCTCTGGGGCCAACGTCCTGACTTTC. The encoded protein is CASSPRVSGANVLTF.